The 8 T cell receptor beta chains below all came from one sample that was sequenced in a study of T cell responses to AZD1222 COVID-19 vaccine. TCRdb's copy holds only in-frame clones and misses some; the assay was immunoSEQ multiplex PCR. The sample includes fewer than 85,000 clones, roughly 87% seen only once; the top ten take 1.3%. The specimen comprised peripheral blood, sampled 28 days after the second AZD1222 dose. These receptors came from an adult who received the AZD1222 COVID-19 vaccine.

V gene TRBV29-1 combines with J gene TRBJ1-2, with D uncertain. Germline-derived CDR1 and CDR2 are SQVTM and ANQGSEA. Trimming took 5 bases from V and 0 from J, leaving 22 bases between them. The CDR3 consists of 17 residues. The DNA of the CDR3 is TGCAGCGTTCTGGGCCCGGGGTTGGAGGAAACTAACTATGGCTACACCTTC. It specifies CSVLGPGLEETNYGYTF.

The chain couples TRBV11-2 to TRBJ1-1, with 7 bases that match TRBD1. The CDR3 is 15 residues long. Germline assignment: CDR1 SGHAT and CDR2 FQNNGV. Trimming removed 1 base from V and 2 bases from J; junction bases left unmatched: 4. In nucleotides, the CDR3 is TGTGCCAGCAGCTTAGGGCGACAGGGTAACACTGAAGCTTTCTTT. It yields the protein CASSLGRQGNTEAFF.

This rearrangement joins TRBV27 to TRBJ1-1, with 9 nucleotides matching TRBD1. This CDR3 is 16 amino acids long. CDR1 and CDR2 (germline): MNHEY, SMNVEV (reference sequence). Trimming cost V 6 bases and J 1 base; bases outside gene matches: 9. This CDR3 reads CASSLGQGSSNTEAFF. CDR3 bases: TGTGCCAGCAGCTTAGGACAGGGGTCTTCGAACACTGAAGCTTTCTTT.

This clone was observed a few times. This chain connects TRBV18 to TRBJ1-5; 9 bases are a match to TRBD1. V lost 6 bases and J lost 7; bases outside the gene matches: 10. Germline-derived CDR1 and CDR2 are KGHSH and LQKENI. The CDR3 covers 15 residues. CDR3 region: CASSPGQGRGQPQHF. The CDR3 nucleotides are TGTGCCAGCTCCCCGGGACAGGGAAGAGGGCAGCCCCAGCATTTT. The complete variable domain, with remaining parts taken from reference TRBV18 and TRBJ1-5, reads NAGVMQNPRHLVRRRGQEARLRCSPMKGHSHVYWYRQLPEEGLKFMVYLQKENIIDESGMPKERFSAEFPKEGPSILRIQQVVRGDSAAYFCASSPGQGRGQPQHFGDGTRLSIL.

This clone was seen once. The chain joins TRBV30 to TRBJ2-3; D is possibly TRBD2 (6 bases). CDR3 length equals 14 residues. V was cut by 4 bases and J by 3 bases, with 14 bases left in between. From germline, CDR1 is GTSNPN and CDR2 SVGIG (reference sequence). CDR3 sequence: CAWTPGLLTDTQYF. CDR3 bases: TGTGCCTGGACCCCGGGACTTTTGACAGATACGCAGTATTTT.

The chain carries TRBV18 and TRBJ1-4; 8 positions agree with TRBD1. From germline, CDR1 is KGHSH and CDR2 LQKENI. Losses at the gene ends were 3 bases for V and 2 bases for J; bases not matched to a gene: 11. This CDR3 contains 18 residues. CDR3 nucleotide sequence: TGTGCCAGCTCACCCTGGACAGGGACGGATCAGACTAATGAAAAACTGTTTTTT. This encodes CASSPWTGTDQTNEKLFF.

Remarks on this clone: The junction departs from the called germline gene at one end, perhaps through a read error. The chain combines TRBV7-7 with TRBJ2-1; 8 bases fit TRBD2. CDR3 length: 16 residues. Germline CDR1 SSHAT, CDR2 FNYEAQ (reference sequence). DNA of the CDR3: TGTGCTAGCAGCTTAGGTTCGGGAGGGTATGGCAATGAGCAGTTCTTC. It yields the protein CASSLGSGGYGNEQFF.

This chain joins TRBV6-5 and TRBJ2-7, with no clear D. Trimming shortened V by 6 bases and J by 3 bases, and 9 bases separated the two germline ends. The CDR3 consists of 12 residues. CDR1 is MNHEY and CDR2 is SVGAGI in the germline V gene. The CDR3 DNA is TGTGCCAGCAGCGACTTAGGCTACGAGCAGTACTTC. Translated, it gives CASSDLGYEQYF.